The source of this T cell receptor beta chain is a study of shared clonotypes between healthy human individuals. Study background: Donors had three CD4 naive, three CD4 memory, two CD8 naive and one CD8 memory plate apiece.

Study outcomes and limitations: Estimated richness was generally greater in naive than memory subsets. An anticipated effect of sequencing depth on clonotype sharing among donors was recognized.

Points on this clone: The antigen remains undetermined.

The CDR3 has 18 amino acids. CDR1 and CDR2 (germline): SGHDN, FVKESK. V shed 3 bases, J shed 4 bases, and the junction held 15 bases outside the gene matches. Libraries were prepared by immunoSEQ multiplex PCR; TCRdb keeps only in-frame clonotypes and omits some of them. Among 1,500,000 or so clones listed, approximately 98.5% were seen once. It was into CD45RA+ naive and CD45RA-negative memory subsets that the CD4+ cells were split. J is TRBJ2-1 and V is TRBV14, with 7 bases identical to TRBD1. Sequencing was performed on naive CD4+ T cells sorted from blood. As for subset: CD45RA+ positively selected. The origin of this receptor is a man aged 25 to 45 in good health. The CDR3 region is CASSQGSQGQKRYNEQFF. DNA for the CDR3: TGTGCCAGCAGCCAGGGGTCACAGGGGCAGAAAAGATACAATGAGCAGTTCTTC.